Listed here are 24 T cell receptor beta chains from one sample, sequenced in a study of blood T cell repertoires in COVID-19. TCRdb's table, derived via immunoSEQ multiplex PCR, lists solely in-frame clones and lacks some. This sample has 240,000 or so clones, with 85% to 90% found just once. Specimen: PBMCs or T cells enriched from blood (not recorded which). All receptors come from a man aged 50-59 years who had been exposed to COVID-19.

Regarding this clone: A read error may produce the germline difference seen at one junction end. The chain combines TRBV7-8 with TRBJ2-3; 13 positions match TRBD2. The CDR3 spans 16 residues. The germline CDR1 and CDR2 sequences are SGHVS and FQNEAQ. The CDR3 coding sequence is TGTGCCAGCAGCCTGCGGACTAGCGGGAGCAAAGATACGCAGTATTTT. Residues: CASSLRTSGSKDTQYF.

The V gene is TRBV6-2 or TRBV6-3, the J gene TRBJ2-5; D is unresolved. CDR1 and CDR2 (germline): MNHEY, SVGEGT. The germline V and J ends were trimmed by 7 bases and 5 bases, with 23 bases remaining between them. This CDR3 comprises 16 residues. The CDR3 nucleotides are TGTGCCAGCACCCCCCGAGCCTCCCTTTTTTTCGAGACCCAGTACTTC. Translation: CASTPRASLFFETQYF.

This clone was seen only a few times. The V gene is TRBV9, the J gene TRBJ1-2, with D perhaps matching TRBD1 (5 bases). V was pared by 0 bases and J by 8 bases, with 23 bases between. The germline gives CDR1 SGDLS, CDR2 YYNGEE. CDR3 size: 17 residues. The CDR3 DNA reads TGTGCCAGCAGCGTAGATATCTTGGGGGATTTGGCGGGAGGCTACACCTTC. Residues: CASSVDILGDLAGGYTF. Together with reference TRBV9 and TRBJ1-2, the CDR3 gives the full variable domain: DSGVTQTPKHLITATGQRVTLRCSPRSGDLSVYWYQQSLDQGLQFLIQYYNGEERAKGNILERFSAQQFPDLHSELNLSSLELGDSALYFCASSVDILGDLAGGYTFGSGTRLTVV.

The J gene is TRBJ1-6, the V gene TRBV5-1, with TRBD1 identical over 10 bases. The junction had 8 bases not matched to a gene; V was cut back by 5 bases and J by 0 bases. Germline V CDR1 and CDR2: SGHRS, YFSETQ. This CDR3 spans 18 amino acids. The chain's CDR3 is CASRSRDRGSSYNSPLHF. CDR3 DNA: TGCGCCAGCAGAAGTCGGGACAGGGGAAGCTCCTATAATTCACCCCTCCACTTT. Full variable domain (missing parts from reference TRBV5-1 and TRBJ1-6): KAGVTQTPRYLIKTRGQQVTLSCSPISGHRSVSWYQQTPGQGLQFLFEYFSETQRNKGNFPGRFSGRQFSNSRSEMNVSTLELGDSALYLCASRSRDRGSSYNSPLHFGNGTRLTVT.

V is TRBV5-8 and J is TRBJ2-3, with D perhaps TRBD1 (7 bases). The CDR3 runs to 18 residues. V was trimmed by 0 bases and J by 3 bases, leaving 20 bases between them. Germline-derived CDR1 and CDR2 are SGHTS and YDEGEE. In DNA, the CDR3 is TGTGCCAGCAGCTTGGAATTTCGCCGACAGGGAGGTACAGATACGCAGTATTTT. Amino acids: CASSLEFRRQGGTDTQYF.

This chain joins TRBV2 and TRBJ1-2; D is possibly TRBD1 (5 bases). The CDR3 totals 13 residues. Trimming pared 3 bases from V and 8 bases from J, leaving 13 bases between. Germline V CDR1 and CDR2: SNHLY, FYNNEI. The CDR3 loop is CASSEGAGQGYTF. The CDR3 DNA reads TGTGCCAGCAGTGAGGGAGCGGGGCAGGGCTACACCTTC.

The chain combines TRBV11-2 with TRBJ1-2, with 8 bases matching TRBD1. The V gene end was trimmed by 4 bases and the J gene end by 5 bases; junction bases not matched to a gene: 3. This CDR3 contains 13 residues. The V gene's germline CDR1 is SGHAT and CDR2 FQNNGV. The CDR3 region has the DNA TGTGCCAGCAGCTCCGACAGGGGATATGGCTACACCTTC. Its translation is CASSSDRGYGYTF.

This rearrangement joins TRBV4-1 to TRBJ2-7; D gene uncertain. The V gene's germline CDR1 is MGHRA and CDR2 YSYEKL. The CDR3 runs to 13 residues. V lost 5 bases to trimming and J lost 2 bases, with 10 bases between them. CDR3 nucleotide sequence: TGCGCCAGCAGCTCGAGCAGGCCCTACGAGCAGTACTTC. Residues: CASSSSRPYEQYF.

The chain combines TRBV11-2 with TRBJ1-4; no reliable D call. Germline values: CDR1 SGHAT, CDR2 FQNNGV. With 5 bases removed from V and 5 bases from J, the gap between germline ends came to 12 bases. The CDR3 spans 14 residues. The CDR3 here is CASSPDGINEKLFF. Written as DNA, the CDR3 is TGTGCCAGCAGCCCTGACGGGATAAATGAAAAACTGTTTTTT.

This chain uses TRBV19 with TRBJ1-3, with D hard to call. The V gene's germline CDR1 is LNHDA and CDR2 SQIVND (reference sequence). CDR3 length: 18 residues. Between the trimmed V and J ends, which lost 0 bases and 1 base, there was a span of 16 bases. The DNA for the CDR3 is TGTGCCAGTAGTATAGATGGGTGGGCCATGGATTCTGGAAACACCATATATTTT. It codes for CASSIDGWAMDSGNTIYF.

V and J are TRBV19 and TRBJ2-2; 13 bases agree with TRBD2. Germline V gene data show CDR1 as LNHDA and CDR2 as SQIVND (reference sequence). The CDR3 covers 18 residues. V shed 4 bases, J shed 1 base, and the junction held 6 bases outside the gene matches. CDR3 residues: CASSRGLAGEWNTGELFF. As DNA, the CDR3 is TGTGCCAGTAGTAGAGGACTAGCGGGAGAGTGGAACACCGGGGAGCTGTTTTTT. Full variable domain (remainder filled in from reference TRBV19 and TRBJ2-2): DGGITQSPKYLFRKEGQNVTLSCEQNLNHDAMYWYRQDPGQGLRLIYYSQIVNDFQKGDIAEGYSVSREKKESFPLTVTSAQKNPTAFYLCASSRGLAGEWNTGELFFGEGSRLTVL.

The chain recombines TRBV5-5 with TRBJ1-2; D uncertain. This CDR3 region has 14 residues. Trimming pared 4 bases from V and 2 bases from J, leaving 12 bases between. Germline CDR1 and CDR2: SGHKS and YYEKEE (reference sequence). CDR3 bases: TGTGCCAGCAGCCTGACCCGGAGGAACTATGGCTACACCTTC. Its protein product is CASSLTRRNYGYTF.

The chain combines TRBV4-2 with TRBJ1-4; a weak D match, TRBD1 (5 bases). There are 18 residues in the CDR3. The V gene lost 1 base and the J gene lost 0 bases, with 15 bases spanning the gap. Germline V gives CDR1 LGHNA, CDR2 YNFKEQ. The CDR3 spells CASSQAVGRAATNEKLFF. The CDR3 coding sequence is TGTGCCAGCAGCCAAGCGGTGGGGCGAGCTGCAACTAATGAAAAACTGTTTTTT.

This chain links TRBV18 with TRBJ1-4; D gene ambiguous. Trimming left V 2 bases short and J 7 bases short, with 20 bases between. The V gene's germline CDR1 is KGHSH and CDR2 LQKENI. This CDR3 is 17 amino acids long. CDR3 in DNA: TGTGCCAGCTCACCAAAGGAGGGAAGTGGGCTGGGTGAAAAACTGTTTTTT. Protein product: CASSPKEGSGLGEKLFF.

The J gene is TRBJ1-1, the V gene TRBV3-1 (or the pseudogene TRBV3-2); D is ambiguous. CDR1 and CDR2 (germline): LGHDT, YNNKEL (reference sequence). Trimming cost V 1 base and J 4 bases, with 10 bases left between them. This CDR3 has 14 amino acids. The CDR3 protein is CASSQGYIATEAFF. CDR3 nucleotides: TGTGCCAGCAGCCAAGGGTACATAGCCACTGAAGCTTTCTTT.

Note on this clone: This specimen includes other DNA sequences encoding the same CDR3. V gene TRBV5-1 combines with J gene TRBJ2-5; D perhaps matches TRBD1 (5 bases). There are 12 residues in the CDR3. Trimming cost V 2 bases and J 5 bases, with 7 bases left between them. The germline V gene encodes CDR1 SGHRS and CDR2 YFSETQ. The CDR3 reads CASSFQGETQYF. The CDR3 bases are TGCGCCAGCAGCTTCCAGGGCGAGACCCAGTACTTC.

This sequence joins TRBV5-1 and TRBJ1-3; tentative D call: TRBD1 (6 bases). The ends were cut back, 5 bases at V and 3 bases at J, with 12 bases in the middle. Looked up from germline, CDR1 is SGHRS and CDR2 is YFSETQ. This CDR3 contains 14 residues. The CDR3 DNA sequence: TGCGCCAGCAGATTCACAGGGTTTGGAAACACCATATATTTT. Translated, it gives CASRFTGFGNTIYF.

This chain connects TRBV27 to TRBJ2-7; D might be TRBD2 (7 bases). Germline CDR1 MNHEY, CDR2 SMNVEV (reference sequence). The CDR3 runs 16 residues. V shed 5 bases and J shed 0 bases, with 17 bases lying between them. The CDR3: CASSPGAGAASYEQYF. CDR3 bases: TGTGCCAGCAGTCCAGGGGCGGGGGCTGCCTCCTACGAGCAGTACTTC.

The chain combines TRBV20-1 with TRBJ2-7, with a possible D match to TRBD1 (5 bases). The CDR3 totals 11 residues. The germline CDR1 and CDR2 sequences are DFQATT and SNEGSKA (reference sequence). V was pared by 3 bases and J by 7 bases, with 10 bases between. The CDR3 spells CSASDRGEQYV. CDR3 bases: TGCAGTGCTAGTGACAGAGGAGAGCAGTACGTC.

V and J are TRBV7-2 and TRBJ2-5, with 7 bases identical to TRBD1. The CDR3 covers 15 residues. Germline values: CDR1 SGHTA, CDR2 FQGNSA. The J segment lost 2 bases and the V segment lost 6 bases, leaving 9 bases of the junction unmatched. For the CDR3, the DNA is TGTGCCAGCAGACCCGGGACAGCGATTCAAGAGACCCAGTACTTC. Translated, it gives CASRPGTAIQETQYF. The full variable domain, in which reference TRBV7-2 and TRBJ2-5 provide the parts outside the CDR3, is GAGVSQSPSNKVTEKGKDVELRCDPISGHTALYWYRQSLGQGLEFLIYFQGNSAPDKSGLPSDRFSAERTGGSVSTLTIQRTQQEDSAVYLCASRPGTAIQETQYFGPGTRLLVL.

This chain links TRBV2 with TRBJ1-5; possible D gene TRBD1, 5 bases. The CDR3 loop spans 14 amino acids. V dropped 7 bases and J dropped 2 bases, with 12 bases sitting between them. Germline loops: CDR1 SNHLY, CDR2 FYNNEI. The CDR3 region has the DNA TGTGCCAGCACGCTTCAGGGTGGCAATCAGCCCCAGCATTTT. As protein: CASTLQGGNQPQHF.

The chain combines TRBV30 with TRBJ1-2, with 10 bases lining up with TRBD1. Unmatched junction bases numbered 11, after V lost 4 bases and J lost 3 bases. The CDR3 has 16 residues. Germline loops: CDR1 GTSNPN, CDR2 SVGIG (reference sequence). The CDR3 sequence: CAWIKSPGQGDYGYTF. CDR3 coding DNA: TGTGCCTGGATAAAATCACCCGGACAGGGGGACTATGGCTACACCTTC.

The chain links TRBV27 to TRBJ2-7; D is perhaps TRBD1 (5 bases). The CDR3 runs to 13 residues. Germline assignment: CDR1 MNHEY and CDR2 SMNVEV (reference sequence). V gave up 6 bases and J gave up 3 bases, with 12 bases separating them. As DNA, the CDR3 is TGTGCCAGCAGGGGGCAAGGGTACTACGAGCAGTACGTC. Translating it yields CASRGQGYYEQYV.

The chain is built from TRBV24-1 and TRBJ2-5; perhaps TRBD2 as D (5 bases). Between the trimmed V and J ends, which lost 4 bases and 5 bases, there was a span of 13 bases. The germline V gene encodes CDR1 KGHDR and CDR2 SFDVKD. The CDR3 has 14 residues. CDR3 in DNA: TGTGCCACCAGTGACAAATTGACTACGGAGACCCAGTACTTC. It codes for CATSDKLTTETQYF.